The 5 T cell receptor beta chains below come from one sample, sequenced in a study of identical twins. TCRdb re-called the 5' RACE reads through MiXCR, storing one row per CDR3 protein. The data hold approximately 600,000 distinct CDR3 sequences, with about 7% observed a single time. These data also featured in a second study, about yellow fever vaccine responses in identical twins.

What was sequenced was PBMCs. Receptors originate from a woman aged 18-30 years in good health.

This clonotype was observed a few times. V is TRBV20-1 and J is TRBJ2-7, with a possible D match to TRBD2 (6 bases). Trimming removed 0 bases from V and 3 bases from J, with 12 bases in between. This CDR3 spans 14 amino acids. CDR1 and CDR2 from the germline V gene are DFQATT and SNEGSKA (reference sequence). CDR3 in amino acids: CSARDQRVSYEQYF. Written as DNA, the CDR3 is TGCAGTGCTAGAGATCAGCGGGTAAGCTACGAGCAGTACTTC.

This clonotype has ten or more counts. The rearrangement joins TRBV10-3 to TRBJ1-1, with TRBD1 as a possible D gene (5 bases). This CDR3 spans 12 amino acids. Germline CDR1 reads ENHRY; CDR2 reads SYGVKD. Deletions cut 8 bases from V and 5 bases from J, with 12 bases between. CDR3 sequence: CAIAREGTEAFF. The CDR3 coding sequence is TGTGCCATCGCCAGGGAGGGGACTGAAGCTTTCTTT.

The chain uses TRBV28 and TRBJ2-7; TRBD1 agrees at 9 bases. In germline, CDR1 is MDHEN, CDR2 SYDVKM. J gave up 2 bases and V 6 bases, and 8 bases lay outside the gene matches. The CDR3 is 15 residues long. The CDR3 loop reads CASSHRDRAPYEQYF. The CDR3 coding sequence is TGTGCCAGCAGCCACCGGGACAGGGCCCCCTACGAGCAGTACTTC.

Ten or more counts support this clonotype. The chain has TRBV12-3 or TRBV12-4 and TRBJ1-1; the D is unclear. The CDR3 sequence is 17 residues long. Between the trimmed V and J ends, which lost 6 bases and 1 base, there was a span of 21 bases. DNA of the CDR3: TGTGCCAGCAGATTGTGGAAAGGACTCAGGAGGAACACTGAAGCTTTCTTT. Translating it yields CASRLWKGLRRNTEAFF.

This clonotype showed up just a few times. This sequence joins TRBV2 and TRBJ2-1; 9 bases align to TRBD1. V lost 11 bases, J lost 4 bases, and 6 bases stayed unmatched. Germline V lookup: CDR1 SNHLY, CDR2 FYNNEI. The CDR3 spans 13 residues. In DNA, the CDR3 is TGTGCCGGCCGGGACAGGGATTACAATGAGCAGTTCTTC. Translation gives CAGRDRDYNEQFF. Filled out from reference TRBV2 and TRBJ2-1, the complete variable domain reads EPEVTQTPSHQVTQMGQEVILRCVPISNHLYFYWYRQILGQKVEFLVSFYNNEISEKSEIFDDQFSVERPDGSNFTLKIRSTKLEDSAMYFCAGRDRDYNEQFFGPGTRLTVL.